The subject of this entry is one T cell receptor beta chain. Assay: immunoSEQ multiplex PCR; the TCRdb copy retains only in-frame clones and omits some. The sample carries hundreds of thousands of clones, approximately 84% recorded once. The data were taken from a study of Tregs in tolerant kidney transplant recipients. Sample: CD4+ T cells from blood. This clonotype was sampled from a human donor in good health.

The chain's CDR3 is CASSPDIYGYTF. Written as DNA, the CDR3 is TGTGCCAGCAGTCCAGACATCTATGGCTACACCTTC. The V gene is TRBV2, the J gene TRBJ1-2; unclear D gene. Trimming shortened V by 5 bases and J by 4 bases, and 8 bases separated the two germline ends. The CDR3 has 12 amino acids. In germline, CDR1 is SNHLY, CDR2 FYNNEI.